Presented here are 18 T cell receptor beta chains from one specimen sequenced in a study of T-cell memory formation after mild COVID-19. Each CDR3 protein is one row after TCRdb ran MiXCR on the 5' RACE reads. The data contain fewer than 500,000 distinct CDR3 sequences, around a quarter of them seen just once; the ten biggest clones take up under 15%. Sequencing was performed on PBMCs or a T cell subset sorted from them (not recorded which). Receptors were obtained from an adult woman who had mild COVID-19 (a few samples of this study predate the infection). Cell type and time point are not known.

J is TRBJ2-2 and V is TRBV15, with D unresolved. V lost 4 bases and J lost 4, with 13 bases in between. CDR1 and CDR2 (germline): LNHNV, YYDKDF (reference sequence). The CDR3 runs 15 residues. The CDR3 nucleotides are TGTGCCACCAGCATTGACCGGGTTAGCACCGGGGAGCTGTTTTTT. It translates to CATSIDRVSTGELFF.

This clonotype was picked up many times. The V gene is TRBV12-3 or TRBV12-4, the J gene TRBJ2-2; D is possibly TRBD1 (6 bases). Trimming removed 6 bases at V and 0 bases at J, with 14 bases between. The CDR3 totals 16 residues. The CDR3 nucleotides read TGTGCCAGCAGCCTACAGGGACCCCCGAACACCGGGGAGCTGTTTTTT. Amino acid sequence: CASSLQGPPNTGELFF.

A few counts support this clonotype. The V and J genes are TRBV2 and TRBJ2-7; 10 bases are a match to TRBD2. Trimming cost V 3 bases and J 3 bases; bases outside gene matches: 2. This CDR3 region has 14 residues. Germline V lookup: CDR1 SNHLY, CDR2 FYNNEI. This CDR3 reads CASSEASGSYEQYF. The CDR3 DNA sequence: TGTGCCAGCAGTGAGGCTAGCGGGAGCTACGAGCAGTACTTC.

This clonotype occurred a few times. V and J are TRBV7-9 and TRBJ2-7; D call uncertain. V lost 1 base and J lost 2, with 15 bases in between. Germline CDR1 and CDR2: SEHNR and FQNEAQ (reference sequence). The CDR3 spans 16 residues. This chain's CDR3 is CASSLGTPKDPYEQYF. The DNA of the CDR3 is TGTGCCAGCAGCTTAGGTACGCCAAAAGACCCCTACGAGCAGTACTTC.

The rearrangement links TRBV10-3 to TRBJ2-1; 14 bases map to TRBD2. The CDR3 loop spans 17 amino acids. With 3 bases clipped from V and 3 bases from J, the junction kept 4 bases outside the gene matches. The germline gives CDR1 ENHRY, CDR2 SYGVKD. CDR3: CAISDSGLAGDYNEQFF. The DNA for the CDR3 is TGTGCCATCAGTGATTCGGGACTAGCGGGAGACTACAATGAGCAGTTCTTC.

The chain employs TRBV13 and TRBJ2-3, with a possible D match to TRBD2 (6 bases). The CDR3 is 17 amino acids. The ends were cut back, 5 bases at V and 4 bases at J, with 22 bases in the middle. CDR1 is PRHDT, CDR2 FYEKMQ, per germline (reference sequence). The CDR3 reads CASSPPPGEEGPDTQYF. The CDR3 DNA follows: TGTGCCAGCAGCCCCCCCCCCGGGGAGGAAGGCCCAGATACGCAGTATTTT.

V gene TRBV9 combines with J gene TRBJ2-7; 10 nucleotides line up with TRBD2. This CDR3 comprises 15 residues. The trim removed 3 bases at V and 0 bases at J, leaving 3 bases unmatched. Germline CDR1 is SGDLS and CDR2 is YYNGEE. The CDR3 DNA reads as TGTGCCAGCAGCGCCGGACTAGCGGTCTCCTACGAGCAGTACTTC. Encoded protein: CASSAGLAVSYEQYF.

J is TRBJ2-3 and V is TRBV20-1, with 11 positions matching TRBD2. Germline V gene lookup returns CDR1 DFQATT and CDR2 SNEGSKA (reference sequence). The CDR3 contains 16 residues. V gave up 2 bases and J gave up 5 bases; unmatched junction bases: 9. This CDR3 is CSARKDSGRAGDTQYF. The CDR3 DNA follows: TGCAGTGCTAGAAAAGATAGCGGGAGGGCCGGAGATACGCAGTATTTT.

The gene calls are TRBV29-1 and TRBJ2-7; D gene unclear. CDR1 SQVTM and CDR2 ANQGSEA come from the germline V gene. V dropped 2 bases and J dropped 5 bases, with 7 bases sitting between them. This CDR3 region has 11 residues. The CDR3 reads CSVEIWDEQYF. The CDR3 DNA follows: TGCAGCGTTGAAATCTGGGACGAGCAGTACTTC.

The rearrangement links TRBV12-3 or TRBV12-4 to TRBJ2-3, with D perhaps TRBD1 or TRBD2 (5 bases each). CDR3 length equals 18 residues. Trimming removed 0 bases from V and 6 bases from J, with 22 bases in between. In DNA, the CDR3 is TGTGCCAGCAGTTTAGCGCGAGGGCCGAAGACCCACAGGGATACGCAGTATTTT. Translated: CASSLARGPKTHRDTQYF.

The CDR3 region is CSASAGATNEKLFF. In DNA form, the CDR3 reads TGCAGTGCTAGCGCGGGTGCAACTAATGAAAAACTGTTTTTT. This chain uses TRBV20-1 with TRBJ1-4; D ambiguous. Trimming shortened V by 3 bases and J by 0 bases, and 8 bases separated the two germline ends. The germline V gene has CDR1 DFQATT and CDR2 SNEGSKA (reference sequence). CDR3 length: 14 amino acids.

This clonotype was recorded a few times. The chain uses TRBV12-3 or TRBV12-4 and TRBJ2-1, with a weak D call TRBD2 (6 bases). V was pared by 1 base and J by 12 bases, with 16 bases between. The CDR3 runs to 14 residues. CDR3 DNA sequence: TGTGCCAGCAGTTTAGACATCCCGGGACTGAGGCAGTTCTTC. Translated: CASSLDIPGLRQFF.

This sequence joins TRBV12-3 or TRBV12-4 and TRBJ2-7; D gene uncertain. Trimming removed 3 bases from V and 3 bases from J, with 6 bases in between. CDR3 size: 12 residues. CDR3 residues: CASSFESYEQYF. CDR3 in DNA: TGTGCCAGCAGTTTTGAGAGCTACGAGCAGTACTTC.

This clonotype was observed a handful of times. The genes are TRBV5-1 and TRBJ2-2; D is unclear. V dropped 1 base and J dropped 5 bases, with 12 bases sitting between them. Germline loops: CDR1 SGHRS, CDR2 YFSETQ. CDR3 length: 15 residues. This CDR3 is CASSLMVRSTGELFF. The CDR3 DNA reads TGCGCCAGCAGCTTGATGGTCAGGTCAACCGGGGAGCTGTTTTTT.

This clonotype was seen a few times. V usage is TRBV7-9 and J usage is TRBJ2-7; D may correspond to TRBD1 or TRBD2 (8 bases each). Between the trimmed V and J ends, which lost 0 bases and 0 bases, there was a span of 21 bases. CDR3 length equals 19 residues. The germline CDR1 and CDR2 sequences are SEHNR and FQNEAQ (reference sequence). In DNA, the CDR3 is TGTGCCAGCAGCTTAGCTGTCGGGGGGGACAGGCCAAACTCCTACGAGCAGTACTTC. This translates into CASSLAVGGDRPNSYEQYF.

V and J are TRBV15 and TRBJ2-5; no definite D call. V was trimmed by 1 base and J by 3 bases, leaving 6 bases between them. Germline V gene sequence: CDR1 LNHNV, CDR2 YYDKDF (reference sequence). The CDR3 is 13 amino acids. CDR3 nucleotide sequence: TGTGCCACCAGCAGAGTACTTGAAGAGACCCAGTACTTC. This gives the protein CATSRVLEETQYF.

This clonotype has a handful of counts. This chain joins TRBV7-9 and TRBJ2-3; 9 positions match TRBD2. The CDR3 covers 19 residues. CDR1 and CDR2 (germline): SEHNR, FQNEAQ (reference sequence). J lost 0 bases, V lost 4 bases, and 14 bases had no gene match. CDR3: CASSSPGTSLFLSTDTQYF. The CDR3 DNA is TGTGCCAGCAGCTCTCCCGGGACTAGCTTATTTTTGAGCACAGATACGCAGTATTTT. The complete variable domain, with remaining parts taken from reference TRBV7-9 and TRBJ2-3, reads DTGVSQNPRHKITKRGQNVTFRCDPISEHNRLYWYRQTLGQGPEFLTYFQNEAQLEKSRLLSDRFSAERPKGSFSTLEIQRTEQGDSAMYLCASSSPGTSLFLSTDTQYFGPGTRLTVL.

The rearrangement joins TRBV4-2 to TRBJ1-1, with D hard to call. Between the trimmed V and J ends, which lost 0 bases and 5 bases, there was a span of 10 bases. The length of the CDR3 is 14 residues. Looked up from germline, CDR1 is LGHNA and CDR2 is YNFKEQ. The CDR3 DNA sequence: TGTGCCAGCAGCCAAGATGGGCGTGATACTGAAGCTTTCTTT. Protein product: CASSQDGRDTEAFF.